These T cell receptor beta chains were read from a single sample in a study of shared clonotypes between healthy human individuals. Libraries were prepared by immunoSEQ multiplex PCR; TCRdb keeps only in-frame clonotypes and omits some of them. This sample has over 1.5 million clones, with 95% to 99% found just once. The sequenced material came from naive CD4+ T cells sorted from blood. These receptor sequences come from a man aged 25 to 40 in good health. Both conserved end residues are part of each CDR3. The D gene is left open where the match is weak. Size is omitted from some rows. Given values are once, few, many or a class for expanded clones.

>.|TRBJ2-1|TRBV18|TRBD2
TGTGCCAGCTCCCCCCTGGGTAGCGGGAGTGGGGGCCATGAGCAGTTCTTC
CASSPLGSGSGGHEQFF
>.|TRBJ1-5|TRBV18|.
TGTGCCAGCTCACTGTGGGGTAGCAATCAGCCCCAGCATTTT
CASSLWGSNQPQHF
>.|TRBJ2-7|TRBV29-1|.
TGCAACCGAGGGAGGCGGGCGCGGTTAACCTACGAGCAGTACTTC
CNRGRRARLTYEQYF
>.|TRBJ1-1|TRBV11-2|.
TGTGCCAGCAGCTTAAGGTTCGGATTTATGAACACTGAAGCTTTCTTT
CASSLRFGFMNTEAFF
>.|TRBJ2-5|TRBV11-3|TRBD2
TGTGCCAGCAGCTCGGGGACTAGCGGGAGGTCAGAGACCCAGTACTTC
CASSSGTSGRSETQYF
>.|TRBJ2-6|TRBV11-2|.
TGTGCCAGCAGCTTAGTTGGATCCCATATCGGGGGGGCCAACGTCCTGACTTTC
CASSLVGSHIGGANVLTF
>.|TRBJ1-2|TRBV28|.
TGTGCCAGCAGTACGCAAGTCGACCATGTCGCAGGGAAGTGGGGCTACACCTTC
CASSTQVDHVAGKWGYTF
>.|TRBJ2-2|TRBV9|.
TGTGCCAGCAGCGTAGGCAGCCACACCGGGGAGCTGTTTTTT
CASSVGSHTGELFF
>once|TRBJ2-7|TRBV28|TRBD1
TGTGCCAGCAGAATGGTAGGGGGCGCGGGTCATTTACTCTACGAGCAGTACTTC
CASRMVGGAGHLLYEQYF
>.|TRBJ2-7|TRBV5-4|.
TGTGCCAGCAGCTTTGGGATTTCTCTCTCCTACGAGCAGTACTTC
CASSFGISLSYEQYF
>.|TRBJ2-7|TRBV27|TRBD1
TGTGCCAGCAGTTTAAAGGGGGCCCTCTACGAGCAGTACTTC
CASSLKGALYEQYF
>.|TRBJ1-3|TRBV7-9|.
TGTGCCAGCAGCTTATCAGGGATCTCTGGAAACACCATATATTTT
CASSLSGISGNTIYF
>.|TRBJ2-7|TRBV9|.
TGTGCCAGCAGCGTAGAGGTGGGGTCGGAGGAGCAGTACTTC
CASSVEVGSEEQYF
>.|TRBJ2-1|TRBV5-1|.
TGCGCCAGCAGCTTGGAGGTGACTATGAGTGAGCAGTTCTTC
CASSLEVTMSEQFF
>.|TRBJ1-1|TRBV10-3|TRBD1
TGTGCCATCAGGGGCTCGGACAGGTGGAACACTGAAGCTTTCTTT
CAIRGSDRWNTEAFF
>.|TRBJ2-2|TRBV9|TRBD2
TGTGCCAGCAGCGTAGCGCTAGCGGGAGAGTCCGGGGAGCTGTTTTTT
CASSVALAGESGELFF
>once|TRBJ1-1|TRBV9|.
TGTGCCAGCAGCGTCTCCAGGGATACTGAAGCTTTCTTT
CASSVSRDTEAFF